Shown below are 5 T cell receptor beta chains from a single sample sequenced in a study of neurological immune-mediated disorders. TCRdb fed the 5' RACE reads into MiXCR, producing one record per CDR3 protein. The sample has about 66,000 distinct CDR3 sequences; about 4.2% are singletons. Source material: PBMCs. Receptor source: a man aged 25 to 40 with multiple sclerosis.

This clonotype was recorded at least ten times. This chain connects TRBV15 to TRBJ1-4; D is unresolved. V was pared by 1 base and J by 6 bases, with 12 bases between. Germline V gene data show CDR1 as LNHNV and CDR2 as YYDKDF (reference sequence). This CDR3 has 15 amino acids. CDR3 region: CATSRARREDEKLFF. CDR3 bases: TGTGCCACCAGCAGAGCCCGTAGGGAAGATGAAAAACTGTTTTTT.

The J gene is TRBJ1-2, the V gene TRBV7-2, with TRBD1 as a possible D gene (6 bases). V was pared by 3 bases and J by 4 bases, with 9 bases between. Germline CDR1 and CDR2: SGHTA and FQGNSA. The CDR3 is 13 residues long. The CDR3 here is CASSFQQGYGYTF. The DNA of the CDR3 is TGTGCCAGCAGCTTTCAACAGGGCTATGGCTACACCTTC.

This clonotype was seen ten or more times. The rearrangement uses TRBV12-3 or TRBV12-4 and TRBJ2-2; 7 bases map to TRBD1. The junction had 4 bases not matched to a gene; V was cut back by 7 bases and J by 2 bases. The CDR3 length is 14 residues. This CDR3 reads CASTGDRNTGELFF. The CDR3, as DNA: TGTGCCAGCACCGGGGACAGAAACACCGGGGAGCTGTTTTTT.

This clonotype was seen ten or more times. As DNA, the CDR3 is TGTGCCAGCAAAACCACCCCGGGGACCGGGGAGCTGTTTTTT. Its translation is CASKTTPGTGELFF. The rearrangement joins TRBV7-3 to TRBJ2-2; D might be TRBD2 (5 bases). The V end lost 7 bases, the J end lost 5 bases, and 14 bases lay between the germline ends. The germline V gene encodes CDR1 SGHTA and CDR2 FQGTGA. The CDR3 is 14 amino acids.

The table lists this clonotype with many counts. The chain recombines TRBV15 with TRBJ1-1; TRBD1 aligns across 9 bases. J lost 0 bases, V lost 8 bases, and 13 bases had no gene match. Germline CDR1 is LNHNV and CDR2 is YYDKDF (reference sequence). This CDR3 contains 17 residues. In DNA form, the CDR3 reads TGTGCCACCCGAGAATACAGGGGGCCGGCTGTGAACACTGAAGCTTTCTTT. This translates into CATREYRGPAVNTEAFF.